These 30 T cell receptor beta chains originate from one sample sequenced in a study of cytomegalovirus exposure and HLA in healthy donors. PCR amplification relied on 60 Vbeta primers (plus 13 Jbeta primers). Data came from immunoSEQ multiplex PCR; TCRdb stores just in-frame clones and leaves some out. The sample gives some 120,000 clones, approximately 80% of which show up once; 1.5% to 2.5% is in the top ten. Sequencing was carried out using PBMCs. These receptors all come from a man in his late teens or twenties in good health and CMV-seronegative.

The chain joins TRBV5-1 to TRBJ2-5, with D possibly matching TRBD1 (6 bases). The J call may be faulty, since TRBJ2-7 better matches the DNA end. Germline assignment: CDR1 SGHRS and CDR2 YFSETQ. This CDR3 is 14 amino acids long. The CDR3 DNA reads TGCGCCAGCAGCTTGGCAGGACAGAGCTACGAGCAGTACTTC. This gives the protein CASSLAGQSYEQYF.

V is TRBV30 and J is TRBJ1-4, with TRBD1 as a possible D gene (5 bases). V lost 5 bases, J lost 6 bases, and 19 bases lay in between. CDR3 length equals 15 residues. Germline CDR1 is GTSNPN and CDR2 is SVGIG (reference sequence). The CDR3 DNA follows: TGTGCCTGGGGGGGGTGGGCGACAGAAGATGAAAAACTGTTTTTT. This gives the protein CAWGGWATEDEKLFF.

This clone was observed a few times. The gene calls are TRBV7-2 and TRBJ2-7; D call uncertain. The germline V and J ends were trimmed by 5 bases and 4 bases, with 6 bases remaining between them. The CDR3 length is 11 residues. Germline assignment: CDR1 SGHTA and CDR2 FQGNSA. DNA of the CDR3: TGTGCCAGCAGCCCTAGTTACGAGCAGTACTTC. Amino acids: CASSPSYEQYF.

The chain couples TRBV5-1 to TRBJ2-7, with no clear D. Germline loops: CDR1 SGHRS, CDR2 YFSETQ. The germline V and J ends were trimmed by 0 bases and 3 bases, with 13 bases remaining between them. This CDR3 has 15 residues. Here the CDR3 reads CASSLGPGSYYEQYF. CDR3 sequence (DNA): TGCGCCAGCAGCTTGGGCCCCGGGTCCTACTACGAGCAGTACTTC. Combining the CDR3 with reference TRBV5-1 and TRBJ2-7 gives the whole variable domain KAGVTQTPRYLIKTRGQQVTLSCSPISGHRSVSWYQQTPGQGLQFLFEYFSETQRNKGNFPGRFSGRQFSNSRSEMNVSTLELGDSALYLCASSLGPGSYYEQYFGPGTRLTVT.

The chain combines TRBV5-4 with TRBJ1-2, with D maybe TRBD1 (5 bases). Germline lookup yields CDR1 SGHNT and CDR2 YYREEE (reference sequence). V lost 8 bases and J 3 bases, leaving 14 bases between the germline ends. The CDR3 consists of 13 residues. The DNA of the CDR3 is TGTGCCAGTCAAAGGGGAACGGACTATGGCTACACCTTC. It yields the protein CASQRGTDYGYTF.

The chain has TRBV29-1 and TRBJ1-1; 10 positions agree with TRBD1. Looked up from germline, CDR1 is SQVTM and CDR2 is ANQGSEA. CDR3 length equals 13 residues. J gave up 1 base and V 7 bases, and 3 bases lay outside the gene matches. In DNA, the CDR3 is TGCAGCGCATGGGACAGGGGGAACACTGAAGCTTTCTTT. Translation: CSAWDRGNTEAFF.

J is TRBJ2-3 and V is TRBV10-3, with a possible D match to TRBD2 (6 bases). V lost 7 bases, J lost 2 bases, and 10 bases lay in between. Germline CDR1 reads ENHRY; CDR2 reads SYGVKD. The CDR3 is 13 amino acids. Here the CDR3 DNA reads TGTGCCATCATGGAGGGGCACACAGATACGCAGTATTTT. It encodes CAIMEGHTDTQYF.

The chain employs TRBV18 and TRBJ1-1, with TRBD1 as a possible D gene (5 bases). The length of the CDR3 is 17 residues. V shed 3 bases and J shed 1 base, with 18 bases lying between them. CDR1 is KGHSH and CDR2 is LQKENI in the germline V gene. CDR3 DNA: TGTGCCAGCTCACCCCGACAGCTACCGGCGTCGAACACTGAAGCTTTCTTT. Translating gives CASSPRQLPASNTEAFF. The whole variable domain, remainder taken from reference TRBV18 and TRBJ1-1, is NAGVMQNPRHLVRRRGQEARLRCSPMKGHSHVYWYRQLPEEGLKFMVYLQKENIIDESGMPKERFSAEFPKEGPSILRIQQVVRGDSAAYFCASSPRQLPASNTEAFFGQGTRLTVV.

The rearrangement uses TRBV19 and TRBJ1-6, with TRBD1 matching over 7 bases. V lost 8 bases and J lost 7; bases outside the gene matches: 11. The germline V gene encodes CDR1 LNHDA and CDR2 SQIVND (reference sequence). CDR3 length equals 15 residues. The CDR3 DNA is TGTGCCAGTTGTACGATGACAGGGACGAATTCACCCCTCCACTTT. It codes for CASCTMTGTNSPLHF.

CDR3: CASSPPSGSNTF. The CDR3 DNA reads TGTGCCAGCTCACCACCGTCAGGGTCTAACACCTTC. The chain has TRBV18 and TRBJ1-2; a weak D match, TRBD1 (5 bases). CDR1 is KGHSH, CDR2 LQKENI, per germline. This CDR3 spans 12 amino acids. Trimming took off 0 bases at V and 12 bases at J, with 11 bases between the two ends. Using reference TRBV18 and TRBJ1-2 for the parts outside the CDR3, the full variable domain is NAGVMQNPRHLVRRRGQEARLRCSPMKGHSHVYWYRQLPEEGLKFMVYLQKENIIDESGMPKERFSAEFPKEGPSILRIQQVVRGDSAAYFCASSPPSGSNTFGSGTRLTVV.

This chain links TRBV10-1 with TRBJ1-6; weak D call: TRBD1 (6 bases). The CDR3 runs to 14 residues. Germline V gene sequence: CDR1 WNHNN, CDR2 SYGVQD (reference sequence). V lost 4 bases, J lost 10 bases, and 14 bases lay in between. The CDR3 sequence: CASSAGVQGSPLHF. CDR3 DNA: TGCGCCAGCAGTGCCGGGGTACAGGGATCACCCCTCCACTTT.

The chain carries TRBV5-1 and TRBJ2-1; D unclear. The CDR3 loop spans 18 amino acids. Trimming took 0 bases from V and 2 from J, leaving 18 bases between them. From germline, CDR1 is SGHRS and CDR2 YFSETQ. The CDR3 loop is CASSLGPPSAETYNEQFF. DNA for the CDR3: TGCGCCAGCAGCTTGGGCCCTCCCAGCGCAGAAACCTACAATGAGCAGTTCTTC.

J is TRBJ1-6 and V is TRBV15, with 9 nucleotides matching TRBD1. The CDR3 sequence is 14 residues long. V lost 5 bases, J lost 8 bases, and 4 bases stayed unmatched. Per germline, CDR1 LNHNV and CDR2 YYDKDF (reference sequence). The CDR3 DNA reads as TGTGCCACCAGCGCCCGACAGGGGGATTCACCCCTCCACTTT. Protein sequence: CATSARQGDSPLHF.

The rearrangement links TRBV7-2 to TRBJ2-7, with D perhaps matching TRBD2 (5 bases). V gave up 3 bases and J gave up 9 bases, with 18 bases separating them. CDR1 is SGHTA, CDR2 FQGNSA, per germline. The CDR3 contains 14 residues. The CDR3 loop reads CASSFRAAREVQYF. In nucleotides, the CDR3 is TGTGCCAGCAGCTTTCGAGCGGCACGAGAGGTGCAGTACTTC. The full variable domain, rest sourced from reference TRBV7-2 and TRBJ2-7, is GAGVSQSPSNKVTEKGKDVELRCDPISGHTALYWYRQSLGQGLEFLIYFQGNSAPDKSGLPSDRFSAERTGGSVSTLTIQRTQQEDSAVYLCASSFRAAREVQYFGPGTRLTVT.

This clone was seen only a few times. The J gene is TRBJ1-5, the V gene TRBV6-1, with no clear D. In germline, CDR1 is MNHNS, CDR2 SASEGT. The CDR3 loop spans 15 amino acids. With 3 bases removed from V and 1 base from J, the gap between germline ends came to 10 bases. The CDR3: CASSDNRISNQPQHF. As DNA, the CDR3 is TGTGCCAGCAGTGATAACAGAATAAGCAATCAGCCCCAGCATTTT.

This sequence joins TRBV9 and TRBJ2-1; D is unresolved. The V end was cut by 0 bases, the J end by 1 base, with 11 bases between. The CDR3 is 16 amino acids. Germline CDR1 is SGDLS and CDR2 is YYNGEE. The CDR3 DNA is TGTGCCAGCAGCGTAGCGAGATATCCTTCCTACAATGAGCAGTTCTTC. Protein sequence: CASSVARYPSYNEQFF.

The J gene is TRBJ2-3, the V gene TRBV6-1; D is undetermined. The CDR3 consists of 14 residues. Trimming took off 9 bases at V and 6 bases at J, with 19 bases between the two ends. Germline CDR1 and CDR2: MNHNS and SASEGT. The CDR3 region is CASEALRIGDTQYF. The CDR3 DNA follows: TGTGCCAGTGAGGCCCTTCGGATCGGGGATACGCAGTATTTT.

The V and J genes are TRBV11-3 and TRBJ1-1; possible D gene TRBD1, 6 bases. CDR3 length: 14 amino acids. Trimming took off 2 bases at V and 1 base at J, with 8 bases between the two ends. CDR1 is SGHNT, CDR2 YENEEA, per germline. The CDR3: CASSLTGQNTEAFF. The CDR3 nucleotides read TGTGCCAGCAGCTTAACGGGACAGAACACTGAAGCTTTCTTT.

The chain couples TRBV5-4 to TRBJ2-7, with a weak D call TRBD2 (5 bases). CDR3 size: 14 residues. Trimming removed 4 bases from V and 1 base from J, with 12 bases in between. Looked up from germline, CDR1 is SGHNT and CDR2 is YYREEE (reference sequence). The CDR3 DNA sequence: TGTGCCAGCAGCAGTCGGACGGGGTCCTACGAGCAGTACGTC. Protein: CASSSRTGSYEQYV.

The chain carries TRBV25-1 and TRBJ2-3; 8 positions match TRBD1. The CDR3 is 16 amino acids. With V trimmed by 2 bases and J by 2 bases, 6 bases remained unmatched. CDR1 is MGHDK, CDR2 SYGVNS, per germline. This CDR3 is CASSEGWDRLTDTQYF. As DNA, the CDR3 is TGTGCCAGCAGTGAAGGGTGGGACAGGCTCACAGATACGCAGTATTTT.

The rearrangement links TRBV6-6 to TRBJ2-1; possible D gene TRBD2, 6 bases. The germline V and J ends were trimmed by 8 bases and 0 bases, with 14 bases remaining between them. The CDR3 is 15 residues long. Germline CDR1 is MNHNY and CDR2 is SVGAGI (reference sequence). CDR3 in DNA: TGTGCCAGCCTCCGAGGGCGGGGCTCCTACAATGAGCAGTTCTTC. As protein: CASLRGRGSYNEQFF.

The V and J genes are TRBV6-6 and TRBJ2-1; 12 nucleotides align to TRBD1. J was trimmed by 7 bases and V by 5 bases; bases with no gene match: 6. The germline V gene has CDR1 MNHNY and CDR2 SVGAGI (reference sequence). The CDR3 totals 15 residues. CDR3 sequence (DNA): TGTGCCAGCAGTCAGGGACAGGGGGCAAGAAATGAGCAGTTCTTC. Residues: CASSQGQGARNEQFF.

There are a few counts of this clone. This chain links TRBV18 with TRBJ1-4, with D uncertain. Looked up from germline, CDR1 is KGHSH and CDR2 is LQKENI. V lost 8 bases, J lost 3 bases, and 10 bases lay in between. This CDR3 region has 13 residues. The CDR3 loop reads CASHPGSNEKLFF. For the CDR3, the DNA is TGTGCCAGCCATCCCGGGTCTAATGAAAAACTGTTTTTT.

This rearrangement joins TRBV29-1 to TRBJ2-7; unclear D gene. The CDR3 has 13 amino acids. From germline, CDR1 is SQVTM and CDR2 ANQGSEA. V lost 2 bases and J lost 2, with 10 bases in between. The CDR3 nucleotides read TGCAGCGTTGAAATCCCTTCTACCTACGAGCAGTACTTC. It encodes CSVEIPSTYEQYF.

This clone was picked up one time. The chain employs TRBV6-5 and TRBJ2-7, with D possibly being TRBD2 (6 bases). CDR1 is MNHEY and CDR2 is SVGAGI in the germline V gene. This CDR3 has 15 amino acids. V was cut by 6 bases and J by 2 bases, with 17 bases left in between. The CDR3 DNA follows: TGTGCCAGCAGGCCTACCGGGACTGGAACCTACGAGCAGTACTTC. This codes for CASRPTGTGTYEQYF.

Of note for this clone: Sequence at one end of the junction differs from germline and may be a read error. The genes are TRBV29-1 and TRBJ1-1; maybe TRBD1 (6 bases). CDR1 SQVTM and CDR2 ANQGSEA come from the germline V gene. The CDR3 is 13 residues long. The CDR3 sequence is CSVETYGGTEASF. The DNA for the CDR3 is TGCAGCGTTGAGACCTATGGGGGCACTGAAGCTTCCTTT.

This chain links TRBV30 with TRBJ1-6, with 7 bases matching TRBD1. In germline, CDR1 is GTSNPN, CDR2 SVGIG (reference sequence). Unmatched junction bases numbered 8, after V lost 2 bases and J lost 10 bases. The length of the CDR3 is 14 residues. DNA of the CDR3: TGTGCCTGGAGTAATAACAGGGGAACCTCACCCCTCCACTTT. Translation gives CAWSNNRGTSPLHF.

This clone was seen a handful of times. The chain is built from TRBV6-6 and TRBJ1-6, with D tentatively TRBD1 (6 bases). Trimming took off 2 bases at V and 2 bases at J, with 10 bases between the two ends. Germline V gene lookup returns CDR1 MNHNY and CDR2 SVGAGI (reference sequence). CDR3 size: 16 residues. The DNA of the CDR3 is TGTGCCAGCAGTTACCGGACAGTGACCTATAATTCACCCCTCCACTTT. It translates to CASSYRTVTYNSPLHF.

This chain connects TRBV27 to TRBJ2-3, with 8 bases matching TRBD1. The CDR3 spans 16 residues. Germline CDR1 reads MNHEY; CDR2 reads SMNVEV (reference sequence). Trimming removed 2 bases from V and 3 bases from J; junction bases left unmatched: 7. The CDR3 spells CASSLGPRGLTDTQYF. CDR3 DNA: TGTGCCAGCAGTTTAGGGCCCAGGGGGCTGACAGATACGCAGTATTTT.

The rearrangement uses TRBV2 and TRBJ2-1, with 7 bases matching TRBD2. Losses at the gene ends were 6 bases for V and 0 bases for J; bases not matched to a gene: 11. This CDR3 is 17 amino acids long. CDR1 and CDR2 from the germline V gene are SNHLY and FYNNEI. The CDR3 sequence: CASSTNSGSSSYNEQFF. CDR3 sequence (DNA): TGTGCCAGCAGCACAAATAGCGGGTCGAGCTCCTACAATGAGCAGTTCTTC.